This T cell receptor (beta chain) appears in the sequencing data of a study of T-cell reconstitution after alpha-beta-depleted transplantation in children. Unique molecular identifiers featured in how the TCRbeta library was prepared. A single record per CDR3 protein comes from TCRdb applying MiXCR to the PCR reads. The table records about 980,000 distinct CDR3 sequences, about 29% of them present only once. This clonotype was seen repeatedly, ten times or more. Its antigen remains unidentified. Study-level findings and limits: One year after transplant, T-cell counts and diversity came mostly from newly produced T cells. It was reported that alpha-beta T cells came from several hundred expanded graft clones (about two months after transplant). Certain patients had high TCRbeta diversity at day 60, and it came from recipient T cells and thymic progenitors that survived.

This clonotype was obtained from a boy younger than two who had a stem cell transplant for SCID, so the T cells may come from the graft donor. The sequenced sample was PBMCs, mostly from graft donor cells, obtained 360 days after TCRalphabeta/CD19-depleted stem cell transplant.

CDR3: CAISESWRPDSGNTIYF. Here the CDR3 DNA reads TGTGCCATCAGTGAGTCGTGGAGACCTGATTCTGGAAACACCATATATTTT. This chain uses TRBV10-3 with TRBJ1-3; D is ambiguous. The CDR3 runs 17 residues. The ends were cut back, 0 bases at V and 1 base at J, with 13 bases in the middle. Germline CDR1 and CDR2: ENHRY and SYGVKD.